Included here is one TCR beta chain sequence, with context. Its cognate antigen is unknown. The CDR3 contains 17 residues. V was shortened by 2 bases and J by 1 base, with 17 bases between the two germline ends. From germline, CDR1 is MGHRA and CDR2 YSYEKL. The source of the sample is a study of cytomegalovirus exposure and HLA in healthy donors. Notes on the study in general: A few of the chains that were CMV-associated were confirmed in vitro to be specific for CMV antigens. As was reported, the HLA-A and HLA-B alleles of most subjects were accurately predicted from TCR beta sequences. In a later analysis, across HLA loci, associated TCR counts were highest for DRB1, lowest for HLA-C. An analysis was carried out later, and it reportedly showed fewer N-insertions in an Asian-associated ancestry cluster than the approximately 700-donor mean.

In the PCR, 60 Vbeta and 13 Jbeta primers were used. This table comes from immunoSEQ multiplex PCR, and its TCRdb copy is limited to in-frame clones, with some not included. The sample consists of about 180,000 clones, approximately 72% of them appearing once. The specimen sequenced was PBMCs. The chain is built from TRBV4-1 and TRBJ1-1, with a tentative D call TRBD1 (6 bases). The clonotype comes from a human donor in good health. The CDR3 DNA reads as TGCGCCAGCAGCCAAAGGGATACAGGGCTAGGGAACACTGAAGCTTTCTTT. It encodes CASSQRDTGLGNTEAFF.